Each of the 29 T cell receptor beta chains below was sequenced from the same sample in a study of fetal regulatory T cell absence and autoimmunity. TCRdb keeps only in-frame clones here, not all; method: immunoSEQ multiplex PCR. The table lists approximately 46,000 clones, about four fifths of them singletons. Sequenced input: cord blood. The source is a newborn boy with IPEX syndrome.

V usage is TRBV30 and J usage is TRBJ2-1; D possibly corresponds to TRBD2 (5 bases). Germline V gene sequence: CDR1 GTSNPN, CDR2 SVGIG (reference sequence). The V gene lost 4 bases and the J gene lost 8 bases, with 18 bases spanning the gap. The CDR3 is made up of 14 amino acids. This CDR3 is CAWNVGILSDEQFF. The CDR3 DNA sequence: TGTGCCTGGAACGTAGGCATCCTTAGCGATGAGCAGTTCTTC. Based on the CDR3 plus reference TRBV30 and TRBJ2-1, the full variable domain is SQTIHQWPATLVQPVGSPLSLECTVEGTSNPNLYWYRQAAGRGLQLLFYSVGIGQISSEVPQNLSASRPQDRQFILSSKKLLLSDSGFYLCAWNVGILSDEQFFGPGTRLTVL.

The chain joins TRBV5-6 to TRBJ2-1; D call uncertain. The CDR3 contains 12 residues. V lost 0 bases and J 8 bases, leaving 6 bases between the germline ends. The germline CDR1 and CDR2 sequences are SGHDT and YYEEEE. This CDR3 reads CASSLVVDEQFF. The CDR3 nucleotides read TGTGCCAGCAGCTTGGTTGTAGATGAGCAGTTCTTC.

The V and J genes are TRBV21-1 and TRBJ1-1. TRBV21-1 has pseudogene status. The CDR3 extends over 12 amino acids. The CDR3 sequence: CASSKGGSEAFF. In DNA form, the CDR3 reads TGTGCCAGCAGCAAAGGAGGTAGTGAAGCTTTCTTT.

The chain links TRBV19 to TRBJ2-7; possibly TRBD1 or TRBD2 for D (5 bases each). The V gene lost 6 bases and the J gene lost 4 bases, with 19 bases spanning the gap. CDR1 is LNHDA, CDR2 SQIVND, per germline (reference sequence). The CDR3 covers 15 residues. CDR3 nucleotides: TGTGCCAGTAGGGCCTCCCTGCGAGGGGAATACGAGCAGTACTTC. As protein: CASRASLRGEYEQYF.

This rearrangement joins TRBV6-1 to TRBJ2-4; no firm D call. The germline gives CDR1 MNHNS, CDR2 SASEGT. The CDR3 spans 11 residues. Trimming removed 5 bases at V and 3 bases at J, with 2 bases between. CDR3 in amino acids: CASSYKNIQYF. The CDR3 coding sequence is TGTGCCAGCAGTTACAAAAACATTCAGTACTTC.

V and J are TRBV9 and TRBJ2-3; a weak D match, TRBD2 (5 bases). V was shortened by 0 bases and J by 0 bases, with 14 bases between the two germline ends. The length of the CDR3 is 17 residues. CDR1 and CDR2 from the germline V gene are SGDLS and YYNGEE. The CDR3 region has the DNA TGTGCCAGCAGCGTAGCTACAATTCGCGGGAGCACAGATACGCAGTATTTT. It specifies CASSVATIRGSTDTQYF.

This clone has just one count. The chain links TRBV27 to TRBJ2-2; D remains ambiguous. This CDR3 has 14 amino acids. Germline V gene sequence: CDR1 MNHEY, CDR2 SMNVEV (reference sequence). V dropped 5 bases and J dropped 3 bases, with 10 bases sitting between them. The CDR3 reads CASSPRRHTGELFF. The CDR3, as DNA: TGTGCCAGCAGTCCACGACGGCACACCGGGGAGCTGTTTTTT.

This clone occurred once. The gene calls are TRBV18 and TRBJ1-2; perhaps TRBD1 as D (5 bases). Germline V gene lookup returns CDR1 KGHSH and CDR2 LQKENI. CDR3 length equals 15 residues. The V gene lost 6 bases and the J gene lost 4 bases, with 18 bases spanning the gap. Written as DNA, the CDR3 is TGTGCCAGCTCCCCGGGGGGTTCCCCCGTCTATGGCTACACCTTC. Protein product: CASSPGGSPVYGYTF. The variable domain in full, completed from reference TRBV18 and TRBJ1-2, reads NAGVMQNPRHLVRRRGQEARLRCSPMKGHSHVYWYRQLPEEGLKFMVYLQKENIIDESGMPKERFSAEFPKEGPSILRIQQVVRGDSAAYFCASSPGGSPVYGYTFGSGTRLTVV.

This chain links TRBV5-6 with TRBJ1-5; 10 bases agree with TRBD1. With V trimmed by 4 bases and J by 5 bases, 6 bases remained unmatched. This CDR3 comprises 15 residues. The germline V gene has CDR1 SGHDT and CDR2 YYEEEE. CDR3 DNA: TGTGCCAGCAGCGCATCCGGGACAGGGGATCAGCCCCAGCATTTT. Translated: CASSASGTGDQPQHF.

This chain connects TRBV30 to TRBJ2-3; D unresolved. V lost 2 bases and J 6 bases, leaving 9 bases between the germline ends. The length of the CDR3 is 12 residues. Germline V lookup: CDR1 GTSNPN, CDR2 SVGIG (reference sequence). The CDR3 spells CAWSLGRDTQYF. In DNA, the CDR3 is TGTGCCTGGAGTTTGGGCCGGGATACGCAGTATTTT.

The chain couples TRBV5-6 to TRBJ2-2, with 8 bases identical to TRBD2. CDR1 SGHDT and CDR2 YYEEEE come from the germline V gene. The V gene end was trimmed by 4 bases and the J gene end by 0 bases; junction bases not matched to a gene: 5. There are 16 residues in the CDR3. Here the CDR3 DNA reads TGTGCCAGCAGCCGGATAGCGGGGTCGAACACCGGGGAGCTGTTTTTT. Protein product: CASSRIAGSNTGELFF.

The gene calls are TRBV30 and TRBJ2-7; a possible D gene is TRBD1 (5 bases). V lost 6 bases and J lost 2, with 11 bases in between. The CDR3 runs 12 residues. Germline V gene data show CDR1 as GTSNPN and CDR2 as SVGIG (reference sequence). The CDR3 here is CACWGRTYEQYF. The CDR3 DNA reads as TGTGCCTGCTGGGGCAGAACCTACGAGCAGTACTTC.

The chain joins TRBV6-6 to TRBJ2-5; TRBD2 matches at 8 bases. The CDR3 is 16 residues long. Germline CDR1 and CDR2: MNHNY and SVGAGI (reference sequence). The junction had 9 bases not matched to a gene; V was cut back by 2 bases and J by 4 bases. Written as DNA, the CDR3 is TGTGCCAGCAGTTACCCAACTAGCGGCACGGGAGAGACCCAGTACTTC. Translated, it gives CASSYPTSGTGETQYF.

This clone was detected a few times. The chain recombines TRBV6-4 with TRBJ1-6; D is unresolved. The CDR3 is 15 amino acids. V lost 2 bases and J 3 bases, leaving 8 bases between the germline ends. Germline V gene lookup returns CDR1 MRHNA and CDR2 SNTAGT. The CDR3 spells CASSDDVVYNSPLHF. As DNA, the CDR3 is TGTGCCAGCAGTGACGACGTCGTCTATAATTCACCCCTCCACTTT.

This rearrangement joins TRBV7-9 to TRBJ1-1; tentative D call: TRBD1 (6 bases). Germline assignment: CDR1 SEHNR and CDR2 FQNEAQ (reference sequence). The CDR3 is 14 residues long. Trimming removed 5 bases from V and 4 bases from J, with 14 bases in between. The CDR3 nucleotides are TGTGCCAGCAGCCCACAGGGTCGGGGCACTGAAGCTTTCTTT. Translated: CASSPQGRGTEAFF.

The table lists this clone with a few counts. The J gene is TRBJ2-5, the V gene TRBV19; TRBD1 matches at 11 bases. Germline assignment: CDR1 LNHDA and CDR2 SQIVND (reference sequence). Losses at the gene ends were 3 bases for V and 5 bases for J; bases not matched to a gene: 2. This CDR3 is built from 14 residues. The CDR3 DNA reads as TGTGCCAGTAGTATGGGGACAGGGGGGGAGACCCAGTACTTC. Residues: CASSMGTGGETQYF.

This sequence joins TRBV6-6 and TRBJ1-1; D uncertain. Trimming left V 6 bases short and J 7 bases short, with 12 bases between. The CDR3 length is 12 residues. Germline V gene lookup returns CDR1 MNHNY and CDR2 SVGAGI (reference sequence). The CDR3 DNA is TGTGCCAGCAGACCCCCCTTCCTTGAAGCTTTCTTT. This translates into CASRPPFLEAFF.

The chain joins TRBV5-1 to TRBJ1-1; possible D gene TRBD1, 5 bases. This CDR3 is 12 amino acids long. The V end was cut by 0 bases, the J end by 9 bases, with 9 bases between. CDR1 is SGHRS, CDR2 YFSETQ, per germline. The CDR3 reads CASSLAQGKAFF. CDR3 nucleotide sequence: TGCGCCAGCAGCTTGGCCCAGGGAAAAGCTTTCTTT. Combining the CDR3 with reference TRBV5-1 and TRBJ1-1 gives the whole variable domain KAGVTQTPRYLIKTRGQQVTLSCSPISGHRSVSWYQQTPGQGLQFLFEYFSETQRNKGNFPGRFSGRQFSNSRSEMNVSTLELGDSALYLCASSLAQGKAFFGQGTRLTVV.

This clone appeared once. This rearrangement joins TRBV18 to TRBJ1-1; D unresolved. V shed 2 bases and J shed 1 base, with 8 bases lying between them. Per germline, CDR1 KGHSH and CDR2 LQKENI. This CDR3 comprises 14 residues. CDR3 protein: CASSPATGNTEAFF. CDR3 sequence (DNA): TGTGCCAGCTCACCAGCGACGGGGAACACTGAAGCTTTCTTT.

This chain uses TRBV7-9 with TRBJ2-7; D may be TRBD1 (6 bases). Trimming left V 5 bases short and J 5 bases short, with 16 bases between. Germline loops: CDR1 SEHNR, CDR2 FQNEAQ (reference sequence). This CDR3 spans 14 amino acids. In nucleotides, the CDR3 is TGTGCCAGCAGCCCCCCGACAGGCCGAGACGAGCAGTACTTC. This gives the protein CASSPPTGRDEQYF.

The chain carries TRBV2 and TRBJ1-1; 9 bases agree with TRBD1. V trimming: 5 bases; J trimming: 8 bases; junction bases outside the gene matches: 3. Per germline, CDR1 SNHLY and CDR2 FYNNEI. This CDR3 has 12 amino acids. The CDR3 spells CASSRDRVEAFF. The CDR3 DNA follows: TGTGCCAGCAGTCGGGACAGGGTGGAAGCTTTCTTT.

The rearrangement links TRBV5-1 to TRBJ1-3; D is unclear. The CDR3 length is 13 residues. Germline V gene lookup returns CDR1 SGHRS and CDR2 YFSETQ. The V gene lost 5 bases and the J gene lost 0 bases, with 6 bases spanning the gap. Written as DNA, the CDR3 is TGCGCCAGCAGTCCGCTCTCTGGAAACACCATATATTTT. Translated: CASSPLSGNTIYF.

The chain is built from TRBV7-2 and TRBJ2-6; D is perhaps TRBD1 (5 bases). This CDR3 spans 15 amino acids. Germline V gives CDR1 SGHTA, CDR2 FQGNSA. Trimming took 6 bases from V and 3 from J, leaving 12 bases between them. In DNA form, the CDR3 reads TGTGCCAGCAGTCAGGGTTCTGGTGGGGCCAACGTCCTGACTTTC. The encoded protein is CASSQGSGGANVLTF.

J is TRBJ2-3 and V is TRBV25-1, with 12 bases that match TRBD2. After removal of 0 bases from V and 2 bases from J, the junction contained 6 bases not matched to a gene. Looked up from germline, CDR1 is MGHDK and CDR2 is SYGVNS. The CDR3 consists of 18 residues. The CDR3 nucleotides read TGTGCCAGCAGTGAATATCCGACTAGCGGGGGTATCACAGATACGCAGTATTTT. Protein product: CASSEYPTSGGITDTQYF.

This chain connects TRBV12-2 to TRBJ2-1. TRBV12-2 is described as a pseudogene. The CDR3 is 13 residues long. The CDR3 is CASRDGAYNEQFF. The CDR3 DNA reads TGTGCAAGTCGCGACGGGGCTTACAATGAGCAGTTCTTC.

The genes are TRBV9 and TRBJ2-1, with D unclear. The germline gives CDR1 SGDLS, CDR2 YYNGEE. The CDR3 runs 10 residues. Trimming removed 3 bases at V and 8 bases at J, with 3 bases between. CDR3 in DNA: TGTGCCAGCAGCGGCGATGAGCAGTTCTTC. Translation gives CASSGDEQFF.

V gene TRBV7-9 combines with J gene TRBJ2-3; TRBD2 aligns across 8 bases. J lost 11 bases, V lost 0 bases, and 4 bases had no gene match. CDR1 and CDR2 (germline): SEHNR, FQNEAQ (reference sequence). The CDR3 length is 13 residues. The CDR3 sequence is CASSLAPAGGQYF. DNA for the CDR3: TGTGCCAGCAGCTTAGCGCCCGCGGGGGGGCAGTATTTT.

This sequence joins TRBV4-1 and TRBJ2-3, with 10 bases that match TRBD2. Germline assignment: CDR1 MGHRA and CDR2 YSYEKL. V was clipped by 4 bases and J by 1 base; unmatched bases: 8. The CDR3 runs 17 residues. CDR3 protein: CASSLRTSGAGTDTQYF. In nucleotides, the CDR3 is TGCGCCAGCAGCCTCCGTACTAGCGGGGCCGGCACAGATACGCAGTATTTT.

CDR3 coding DNA: TGTGCCAGCAGCTTAGGAGCGGGGATCAACACTGAAGCTTTCTTT. This sequence encodes CASSLGAGINTEAFF. This chain connects TRBV7-2 to TRBJ1-1; D is unresolved. The CDR3 spans 15 residues. Germline V gene data show CDR1 as SGHTA and CDR2 as FQGNSA. Deletions cut 1 base from V and 2 bases from J, with 11 bases between.